The T cell receptor (beta chain) described here comes from a study of blood T cells in healthy people across ages. With a J-beta primer mix and a sample-barcoded 5' primer, a second PCR ran 7 to 11 cycles. MiXCR, run by TCRdb on the 5' RACE reads, gives a single entry per CDR3 protein. The sample gives some 1.5 million distinct CDR3 sequences, 25% to 30% of which show up once; less than 9.5% is in the top ten. CDR1 and CDR2 from the germline V gene are SGHNT and YENEEA. V lost 3 bases, J lost 10 bases, and 6 bases stayed unmatched. The CDR3 is 16 residues long. This receptor was taken from a woman between 25 and 40 years old in good health. The V gene is TRBV11-3, the J gene TRBJ2-1; the match to TRBD2 covers 16 bases. Material: blood. CDR3 protein: CASSFGTSGRANEQFF. CDR3 DNA sequence: TGTGCCAGCAGCTTCGGGACTAGCGGGAGGGCTAACGAGCAGTTCTTC.